The clone carrying this T cell receptor (beta chain) has just a few counts. What it binds is not known. The data originate from a study of post-analysis software for immune sequencing data. Trimming cost V 0 bases and J 0 bases, with 9 bases left between them. CDR1 SEHNR and CDR2 FQNEAQ come from the germline V gene (reference sequence). The length of the CDR3 is 16 residues. Broader study findings: Controls had lower frequencies than patients of roughly five TRBV segments, which included TRBV5-6, TRBV5-1 and TRBV20-1.

cDNA libraries of TCR beta carried unique molecular identifiers. Researchers reported 400,000 to 550,000 cDNA molecules coming from about 0.98 to 11 million T cells. MiXCR, run by TCRdb on the PCR reads, gives a single entry per CDR3 protein. The sample includes some 370,000 distinct CDR3 sequences, less than 35% of them seen just once. The sample comprised blood. V and J are TRBV7-9 and TRBJ2-1, with D uncertain. This sequence was found in a girl between 10 and 17 years old with multiple sclerosis. The CDR3 DNA follows: TGTGCCAGCAGCTTAGCACGGACCACCTCCTACAATGAGCAGTTCTTC. It is translated as CASSLARTTSYNEQFF.